The clone carrying this T cell receptor beta chain was detected a few times. The antigen is undetermined. The Oncomine TCR Beta short-read assay was what sequenced the DNA obtained from cultured CD4+ T cells. CD4+ T cells were cultured, and genomic DNA was extracted from them. One entry per CDR3 protein, called by TCRdb with MiXCR from the PCR reads. The table has around 9,400 distinct CDR3 sequences, approximately 31% seen once. The sample belongs to a study of vaccination and CD4 T cells after COVID-19. Germline V gene lookup returns CDR1 DFQATT and CDR2 SNEGSKA (reference sequence). The CDR3 sequence is 15 residues long. Trimming took 4 bases from V and 4 from J; bases not matched to a gene: 5. This sample's treatment: roughly ten-day PBMC culture with coronavirus spike peptide pools or control peptides (ViraFEST assay). CD4+ T lymphocytes from the unexposed donor were collected before the COVID-19 pandemic (2011-2018).

Sequencing was done on a sample of CD4+ T cells from blood, cultured in vitro. The V call is TRBV20-1, the J call TRBJ2-1; 12 nucleotides match TRBD2. The sequence derives from a human donor in good health. In DNA, the CDR3 is TGCAGTGCTATCTCTAGCGGGAGGGAGTACAATGAGCAGTTCTTC. It translates to CSAISSGREYNEQFF.